Listed below are T cell receptor beta chains from one sample, sequenced in a study of cytomegalovirus exposure and HLA in healthy donors. TCRdb's table, derived via immunoSEQ multiplex PCR, lists solely in-frame clones and lacks some. Here the sample spans 90,000 to 100,000 clones, more than 60% being singletons. What was sequenced was PBMCs. These receptors originate from a man aged 45-60 years in good health and CMV-seronegative. Both conserved end residues are part of each CDR3. D genes are given only for firm matches. The size entry is marked missing in some rows and otherwise reads once, few, many or a size class.

cdr3_aa cdr3_nt j_call d_call cdr3_length clone_size v_call
CASSFYRGDYEQYF TGTGCCAGCAGCTTTTACAGGGGAGATTACGAGCAGTACTTC TRBJ2-7 TRBD1 14 - TRBV5-5
CASSLVFGTNSYEQYF TGTGCCAGCAGCTTAGTTTTCGGGACAAACTCCTACGAGCAGTACTTC TRBJ2-7 - 16 - TRBV11-2
CASSFRANTEAFF TGTGCCAGCAGCTTCCGAGCGAACACTGAAGCTTTCTTT TRBJ1-1 - 13 - TRBV7-9
CSVAGMGTDTQYF TGCAGCGTTGCAGGGATGGGTACAGATACGCAGTATTTT TRBJ2-3 - 13 - TRBV29-1
CASSPRRTGGGNEQFF TGTGCCAGCAGCCCCCGGCGGACAGGGGGGGGGAATGAGCAGTTCTTC TRBJ2-1 TRBD1 16 - TRBV5-4
CASSVAQGNYEQYF TGTGCCAGCAGTGTAGCACAGGGGAACTACGAGCAGTACTTC TRBJ2-7 TRBD1 14 - TRBV6-1
CASSLEHLNTEAFF TGCGCCAGCAGCTTGGAACATCTGAACACTGAAGCTTTCTTT TRBJ1-1 - 14 - TRBV5-1
CASSTGTSGGATDTQYF TGTGCCAGCAGCACCGGGACTAGCGGGGGGGCTACAGATACGCAGTATTTT TRBJ2-3 TRBD2 17 - TRBV7-2
CASSPTSGGETQYF TGTGCCAGCTCACCAACCTCAGGCGGGGAGACCCAGTACTTC TRBJ2-5 - 14 - TRBV18
CASSETGMGSRLHF TGTGCCAGCAGTGAAACAGGGATGGGTTCTCGCCTCCACTTT TRBJ1-6 - 14 - TRBV25-1
CASSVGREDTQYF TGTGCCAGCAGCGTAGGGAGGGAAGATACGCAGTATTTT TRBJ2-3 - 13 - TRBV9
CASSLTQGANGELFF TGTGCCAGCAGCTTAACCCAGGGGGCTAACGGGGAGCTGTTTTTT TRBJ2-2 TRBD1 15 few TRBV7-9
CASRGGNTEAFF TGTGCCAGCAGGGGGGGGAACACTGAAGCTTTCTTT TRBJ1-1 - 12 - TRBV6-1
CASSLTSGTDTQYF TGCGCCAGCAGCTTGACTAGCGGCACAGATACGCAGTATTTT TRBJ2-3 TRBD2 14 - TRBV5-1
CASSRRVSEGIQYF TGTGCCAGCAGTCGCCGGGTCTCTGAGGGCATTCAGTACTTC TRBJ2-4 - 14 - TRBV7-2
CSATSGNADTQYF TGCAGCGCGACTAGCGGGAACGCAGATACGCAGTATTTT TRBJ2-3 TRBD2 13 - TRBV29-1
CASSYASRGSVPRETQYF TGTGCCAGCAGCTACGCCTCCAGGGGCTCGGTTCCGCGGGAGACCCAGTACTTC TRBJ2-5 - 18 - TRBV21-1
CASSLGHGQPQHF TGTGCCAGCAGTTTGGGGCACGGCCAGCCCCAGCATTTT TRBJ1-5 - 13 few TRBV27
CASSLGLAGPYEQFF TGTGCCAGCAGCTTAGGTCTAGCGGGGCCCTATGAGCAGTTCTTC TRBJ2-1 TRBD2 15 once TRBV11-2
CATSKLLQGTEAFF TGTGCCACCAGCAAACTCCTACAGGGGACTGAAGCTTTCTTT TRBJ1-1 TRBD1 14 once TRBV15
CSSGGMLAGGGDTQYF TGTTCCAGCGGAGGGATGCTAGCGGGAGGTGGAGATACGCAGTATTTT TRBJ2-3 TRBD2 16 - TRBV7-9
CASSLDSTDEQYF TGTGCCAGCAGCTTGGACTCCACAGACGAGCAGTACTTC TRBJ2-7 - 13 - TRBV7-9
CASSILAGAGGELFF TGTGCCAGTAGTATCCTAGCTGGAGCGGGCGGGGAGCTGTTTTTT TRBJ2-2 - 15 - TRBV19
CASKTYRDLNTEAFF TGTGCCAGCAAGACTTACAGGGATTTGAACACTGAAGCTTTCTTT TRBJ1-1 - 15 few TRBV6-5
CASRPRTGELFF TGTGCCAGCAGACCGCGTACCGGGGAGCTGTTTTTT TRBJ2-2 - 12 - TRBV28
CASSAGQGTREDYGYTF TGTGCCAGCTCCGCGGGGCAGGGAACCCGGGAGGACTATGGCTACACCTTC TRBJ1-2 - 17 few TRBV11-2
CASSIAYSGEQYF TGTGCCAGTAGTATAGCGTATTCGGGGGAGCAGTACTTC TRBJ2-7 - 13 - TRBV19
CASSASIAARTDTQYF TGTGCCAGCAGCGCCTCAATAGCGGCCCGCACAGATACGCAGTATTTT TRBJ2-3 - 16 - TRBV9
CASTPGEDHISYEQYF TGTGCCAGCACCCCGGGGGAAGACCATATCTCCTACGAGCAGTACTTC TRBJ2-7 - 16 - TRBV9
CASSPFTLAGDQETQYF TGCGCCAGCAGCCCCTTTACATTAGCGGGGGATCAAGAGACCCAGTACTTC TRBJ2-5 TRBD2 17 - TRBV5-1
CASGPGVTGELFF TGTGCCAGCGGGCCAGGGGTTACCGGGGAGCTGTTTTTT TRBJ2-2 - 13 - TRBV6-5
CASSLGLQVATQYF TGCGCCAGCAGCTTGGGGTTGCAGGTCGCCACGCAGTATTTT TRBJ2-3 - 14 - TRBV5-1
CASSYGVAGGWSYNEQFF TGTGCCAGCAGCTATGGAGTAGCGGGAGGTTGGTCCTACAATGAGCAGTTCTTC TRBJ2-1 TRBD2 18 - TRBV5-5
CATSRSSIAWQAGDTQYF TGTGCCACCAGCAGATCCTCTATCGCGTGGCAGGCGGGGGATACGCAGTATTTT TRBJ2-3 - 18 - TRBV15
CASSSSGISGNTIYF - TRBJ1-3 - 15 - TRBV28